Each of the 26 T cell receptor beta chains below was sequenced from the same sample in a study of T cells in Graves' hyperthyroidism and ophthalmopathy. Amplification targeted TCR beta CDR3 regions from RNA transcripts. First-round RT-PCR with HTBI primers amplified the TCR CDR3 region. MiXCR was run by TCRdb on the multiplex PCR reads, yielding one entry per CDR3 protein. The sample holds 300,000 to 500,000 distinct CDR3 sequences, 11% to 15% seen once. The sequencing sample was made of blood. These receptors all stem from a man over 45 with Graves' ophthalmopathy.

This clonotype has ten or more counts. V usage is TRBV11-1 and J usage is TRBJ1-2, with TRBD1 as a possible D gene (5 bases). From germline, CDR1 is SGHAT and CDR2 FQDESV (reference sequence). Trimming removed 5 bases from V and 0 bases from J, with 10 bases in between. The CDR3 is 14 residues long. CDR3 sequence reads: CASSGDGTNYGYTF. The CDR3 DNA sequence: TGTGCCAGCAGCGGGGACGGAACTAACTATGGCTACACCTTC.

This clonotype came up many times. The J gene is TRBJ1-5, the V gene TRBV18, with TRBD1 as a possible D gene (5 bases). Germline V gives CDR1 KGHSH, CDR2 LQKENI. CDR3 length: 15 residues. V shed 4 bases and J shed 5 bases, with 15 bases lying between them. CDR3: CASSLDGASDQPQHF. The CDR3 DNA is TGTGCCAGCTCACTCGACGGGGCGTCGGATCAGCCCCAGCATTTT.

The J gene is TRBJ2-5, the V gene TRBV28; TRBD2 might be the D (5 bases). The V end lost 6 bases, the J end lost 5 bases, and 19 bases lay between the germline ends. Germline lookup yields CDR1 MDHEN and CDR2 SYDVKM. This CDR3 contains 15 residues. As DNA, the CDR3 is TGTGCCAGCAGGACGCCGGGCCGACTAAAGGAGACCCAGTACTTC. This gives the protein CASRTPGRLKETQYF.

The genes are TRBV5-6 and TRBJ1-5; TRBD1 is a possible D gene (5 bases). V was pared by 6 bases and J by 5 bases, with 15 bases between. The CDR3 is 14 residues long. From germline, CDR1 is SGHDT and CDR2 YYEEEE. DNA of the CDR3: TGTGCCAGCACCAGCTCTAGGGGAGATCAGCCCCAGCATTTT. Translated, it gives CASTSSRGDQPQHF.

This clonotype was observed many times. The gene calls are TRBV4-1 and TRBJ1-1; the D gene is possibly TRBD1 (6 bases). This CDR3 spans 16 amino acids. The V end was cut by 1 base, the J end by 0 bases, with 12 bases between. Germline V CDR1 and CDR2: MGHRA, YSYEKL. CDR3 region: CASSQVRGGLNTEAFF. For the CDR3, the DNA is TGCGCCAGCAGCCAAGTTAGAGGGGGATTGAACACTGAAGCTTTCTTT.

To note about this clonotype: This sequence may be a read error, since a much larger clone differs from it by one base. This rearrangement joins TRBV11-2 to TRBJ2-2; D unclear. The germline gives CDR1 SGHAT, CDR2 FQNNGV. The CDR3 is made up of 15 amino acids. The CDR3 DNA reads TGTGCCAGTGGCGATTTTTGGACGAAAACCGGGGAGCTGTTTTTT. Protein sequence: CASGDFWTKTGELFF.

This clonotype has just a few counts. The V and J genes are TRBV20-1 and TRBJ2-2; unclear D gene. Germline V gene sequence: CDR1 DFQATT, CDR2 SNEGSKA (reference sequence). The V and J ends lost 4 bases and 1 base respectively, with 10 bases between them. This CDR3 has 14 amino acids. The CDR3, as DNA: TGCAGTGCTAAAAATGCAGGGAACACCGGGGAGCTGTTTTTT. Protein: CSAKNAGNTGELFF.

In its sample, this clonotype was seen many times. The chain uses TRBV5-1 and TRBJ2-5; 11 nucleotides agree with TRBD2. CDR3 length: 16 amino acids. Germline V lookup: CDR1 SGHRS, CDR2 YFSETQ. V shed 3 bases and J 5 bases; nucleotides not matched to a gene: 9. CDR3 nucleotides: TGCGCCAGCAGCTCAGCTCTAGCGGGAGGTTGGGAGACCCAGTACTTC. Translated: CASSSALAGGWETQYF.

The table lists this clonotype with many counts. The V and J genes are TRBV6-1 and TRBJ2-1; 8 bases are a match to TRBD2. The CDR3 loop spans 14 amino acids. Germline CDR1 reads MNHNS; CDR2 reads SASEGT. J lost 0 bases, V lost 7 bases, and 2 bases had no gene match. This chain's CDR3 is CASKAGGSYNEQFF. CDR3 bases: TGTGCCAGCAAGGCGGGAGGCTCCTACAATGAGCAGTTCTTC.

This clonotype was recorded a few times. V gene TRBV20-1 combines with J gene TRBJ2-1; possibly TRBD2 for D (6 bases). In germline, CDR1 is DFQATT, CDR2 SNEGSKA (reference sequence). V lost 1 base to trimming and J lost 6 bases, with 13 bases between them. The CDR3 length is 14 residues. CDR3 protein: CSARVPGRVNEQFF. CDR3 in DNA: TGCAGTGCTAGAGTCCCCGGGAGAGTCAATGAGCAGTTCTTC.

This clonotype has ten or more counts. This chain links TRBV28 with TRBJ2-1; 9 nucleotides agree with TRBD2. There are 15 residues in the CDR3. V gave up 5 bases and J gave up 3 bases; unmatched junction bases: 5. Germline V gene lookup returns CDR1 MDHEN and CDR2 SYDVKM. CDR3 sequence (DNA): TGTGCCAGCAGTCCTAGCGGGGCTAACTACAATGAGCAGTTCTTC. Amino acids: CASSPSGANYNEQFF. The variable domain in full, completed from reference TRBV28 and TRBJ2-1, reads DVKVTQSSRYLVKRTGEKVFLECVQDMDHENMFWYRQDPGLGLRLIYFSYDVKMKEKGDIPEGYSVSREKKERFSLILESASTNQTSMYLCASSPSGANYNEQFFGPGTRLTVL.

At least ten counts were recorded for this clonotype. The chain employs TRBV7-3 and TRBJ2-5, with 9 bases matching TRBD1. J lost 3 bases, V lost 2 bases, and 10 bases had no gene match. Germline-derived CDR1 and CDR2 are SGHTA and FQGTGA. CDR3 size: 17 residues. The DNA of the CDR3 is TGTGCCAGCAGCTTATGGGGACAGGGTAGTTTCGAAGAGACCCAGTACTTC. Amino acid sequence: CASSLWGQGSFEETQYF.

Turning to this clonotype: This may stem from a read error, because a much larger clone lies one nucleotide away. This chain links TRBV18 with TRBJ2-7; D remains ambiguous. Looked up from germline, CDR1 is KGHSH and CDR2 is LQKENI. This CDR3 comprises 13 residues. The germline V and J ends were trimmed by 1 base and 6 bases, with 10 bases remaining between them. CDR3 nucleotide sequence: TGTGCCAGCTCACCACGAGATTGCGGCGAGCAGTACTTC. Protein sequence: CASSPRDCGEQYF.

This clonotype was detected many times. The chain's CDR3 is CSAEPGLAGAGGELFF. The CDR3 DNA sequence: TGCAGTGCTGAACCGGGACTAGCGGGAGCTGGCGGGGAGCTGTTTTTT. This chain connects TRBV20-1 to TRBJ2-2, with 14 bases aligning to TRBD2. Germline lookup yields CDR1 DFQATT and CDR2 SNEGSKA (reference sequence). The CDR3 covers 16 residues. Trimming at V came to 5 bases and at J to 7 bases, leaving 9 bases not matched to a gene.

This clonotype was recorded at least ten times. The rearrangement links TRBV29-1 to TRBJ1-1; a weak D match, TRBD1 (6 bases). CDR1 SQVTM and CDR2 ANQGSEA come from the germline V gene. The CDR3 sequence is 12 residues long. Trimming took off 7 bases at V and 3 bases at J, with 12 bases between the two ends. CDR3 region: CSGGRGDTEAFF. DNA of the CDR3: TGCAGCGGCGGCAGGGGTGACACTGAAGCTTTCTTT. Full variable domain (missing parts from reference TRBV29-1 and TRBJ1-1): SAVISQKPSRDICQRGTSLTIQCQVDSQVTMMFWYRQQPGQSLTLIATANQGSEATYESGFVIDKFPISRPNLTFSTLTVSNMSPEDSSIYLCSGGRGDTEAFFGQGTRLTVV.

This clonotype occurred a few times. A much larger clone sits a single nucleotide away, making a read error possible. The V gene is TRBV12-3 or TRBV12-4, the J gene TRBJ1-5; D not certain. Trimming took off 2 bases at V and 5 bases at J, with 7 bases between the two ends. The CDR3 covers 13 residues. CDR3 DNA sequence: TGTGCCAGCAGTTTAATGCTTGATCAGCCCCAGCATTTT. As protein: CASSLMLDQPQHF.

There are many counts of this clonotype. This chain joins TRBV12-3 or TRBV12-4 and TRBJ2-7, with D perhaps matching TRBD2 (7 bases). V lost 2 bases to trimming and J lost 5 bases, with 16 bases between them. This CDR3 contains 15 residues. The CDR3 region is CASSLIGGAGDEQYF. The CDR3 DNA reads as TGTGCCAGCAGTTTAATAGGGGGGGCGGGAGACGAGCAGTACTTC.

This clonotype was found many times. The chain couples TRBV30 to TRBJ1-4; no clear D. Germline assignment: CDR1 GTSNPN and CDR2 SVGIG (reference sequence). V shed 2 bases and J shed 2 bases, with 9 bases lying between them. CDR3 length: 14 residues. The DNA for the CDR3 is TGTGCCTGGAGTATGGGTTCGACTAATGAAAAACTGTTTTTT. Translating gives CAWSMGSTNEKLFF.

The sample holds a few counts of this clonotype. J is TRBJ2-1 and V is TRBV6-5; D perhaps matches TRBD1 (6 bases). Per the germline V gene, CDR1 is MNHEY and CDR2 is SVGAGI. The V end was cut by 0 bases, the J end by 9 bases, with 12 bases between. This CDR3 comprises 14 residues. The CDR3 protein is CASSYSTGGGEQFF. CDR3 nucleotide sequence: TGTGCCAGCAGTTACTCGACAGGCGGCGGTGAGCAGTTCTTC.

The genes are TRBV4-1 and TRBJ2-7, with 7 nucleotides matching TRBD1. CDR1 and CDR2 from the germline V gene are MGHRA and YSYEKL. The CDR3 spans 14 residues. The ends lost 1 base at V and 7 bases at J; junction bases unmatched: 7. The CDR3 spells CASSQGQGRGEQYF. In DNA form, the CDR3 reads TGCGCCAGCAGCCAAGGACAGGGAAGAGGAGAGCAGTACTTC.

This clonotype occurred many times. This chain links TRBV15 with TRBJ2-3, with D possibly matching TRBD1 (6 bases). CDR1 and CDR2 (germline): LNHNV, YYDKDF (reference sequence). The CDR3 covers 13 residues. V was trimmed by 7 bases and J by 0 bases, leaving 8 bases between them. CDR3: CATKDRSTDTQYF. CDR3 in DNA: TGTGCCACCAAGGACAGAAGCACAGATACGCAGTATTTT.

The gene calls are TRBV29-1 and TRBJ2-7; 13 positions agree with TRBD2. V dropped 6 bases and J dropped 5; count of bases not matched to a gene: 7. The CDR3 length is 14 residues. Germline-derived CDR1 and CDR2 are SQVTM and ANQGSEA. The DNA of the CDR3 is TGCAGCGTCGTCCGGACTAGCGGGAGAAACGAGCAGTACTTC. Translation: CSVVRTSGRNEQYF.

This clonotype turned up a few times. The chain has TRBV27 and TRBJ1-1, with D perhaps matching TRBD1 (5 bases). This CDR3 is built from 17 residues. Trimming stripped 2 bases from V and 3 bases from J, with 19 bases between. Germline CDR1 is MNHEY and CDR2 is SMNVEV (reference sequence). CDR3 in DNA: TGTGCCAGCAGTTTAGACTTTTCAGGGTCCGGAGACACTGAAGCTTTCTTT. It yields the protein CASSLDFSGSGDTEAFF.

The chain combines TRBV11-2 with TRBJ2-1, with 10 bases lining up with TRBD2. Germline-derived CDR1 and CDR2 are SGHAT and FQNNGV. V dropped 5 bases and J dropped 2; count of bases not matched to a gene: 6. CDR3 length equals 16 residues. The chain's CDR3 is CASSQEGTSAYNEQFF. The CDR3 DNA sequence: TGTGCCAGCAGCCAAGAAGGGACTAGCGCCTACAATGAGCAGTTCTTC.

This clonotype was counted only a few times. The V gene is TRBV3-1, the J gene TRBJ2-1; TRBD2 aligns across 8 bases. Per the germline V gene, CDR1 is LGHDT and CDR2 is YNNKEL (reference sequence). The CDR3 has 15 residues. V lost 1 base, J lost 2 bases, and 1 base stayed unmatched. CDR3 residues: CASSQGGGTYNEQFF. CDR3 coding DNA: TGTGCCAGCAGCCAAGGCGGGGGGACCTACAATGAGCAGTTCTTC.

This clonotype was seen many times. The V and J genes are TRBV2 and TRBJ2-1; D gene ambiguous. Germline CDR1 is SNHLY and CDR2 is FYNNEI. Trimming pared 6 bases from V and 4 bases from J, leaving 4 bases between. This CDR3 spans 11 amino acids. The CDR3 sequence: CASREYNEQFF. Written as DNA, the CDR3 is TGTGCCAGCAGGGAGTACAATGAGCAGTTCTTC.